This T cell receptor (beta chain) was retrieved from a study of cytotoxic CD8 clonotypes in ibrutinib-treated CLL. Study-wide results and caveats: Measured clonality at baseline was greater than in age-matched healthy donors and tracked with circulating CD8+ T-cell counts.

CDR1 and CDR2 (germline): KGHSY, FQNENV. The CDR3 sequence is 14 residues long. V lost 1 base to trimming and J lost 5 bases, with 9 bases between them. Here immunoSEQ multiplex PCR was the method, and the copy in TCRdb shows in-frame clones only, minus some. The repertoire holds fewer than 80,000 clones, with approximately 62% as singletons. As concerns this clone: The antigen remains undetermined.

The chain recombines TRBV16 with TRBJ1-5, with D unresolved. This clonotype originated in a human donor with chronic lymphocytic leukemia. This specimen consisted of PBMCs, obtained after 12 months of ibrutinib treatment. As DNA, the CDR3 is TGTGCCAGCAGCCAATACACAGACTATCAGCCCCAGCATTTT. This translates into CASSQYTDYQPQHF.